This T cell receptor beta chain is from a study of T cell changes during pregnancy in multiple sclerosis. V was clipped by 5 bases and J by 1 base, with 11 bases between them. The germline CDR1 and CDR2 sequences are SGHAT and FQDESV (reference sequence). The CDR3 totals 15 residues. TCRdb's copy holds only in-frame clones and misses some; the assay was immunoSEQ multiplex PCR. Here the sample spans 20,000 to 25,000 clones, about 90% being singletons. The sequence derives from a female donor with multiple sclerosis, enrolled in a pregnancy study. This sample comprised CD8+ T cells from peripheral blood mononuclear cells, obtained after pregnancy. The V call is TRBV11-1, the J call TRBJ2-2; D not certain. The CDR3: CASSPVAGNTGELFF. The CDR3 nucleotides are TGTGCCAGCAGCCCGGTGGCAGGGAACACCGGGGAGCTGTTTTTT.